The T cell receptor (beta chain) under discussion was sequenced for a study of identical twins. Findings and limits, study-wide: Among monozygotic twins, out-of-frame TCR alpha sharing exceeded what models predicted.

This clonotype was observed at least ten times. Its cognate antigen is unknown. TCRdb re-derived calls from the 5' RACE reads in MiXCR, one entry per CDR3 protein. The sample contains hundreds of thousands of distinct CDR3 sequences, around 6% of which appear only once. This CDR3 comprises 14 residues. Germline CDR1 reads SEHNR; CDR2 reads FQNEAQ (reference sequence). The V and J ends lost 1 base and 4 bases respectively, with 7 bases between them. The sample consisted of naive T cells sorted from blood. The receptor was isolated from a man aged 18 to 29 in good health. The chain has TRBV7-9 and TRBJ2-2, with D possibly being TRBD1 (5 bases). For the CDR3, the DNA is TGTGCCAGCAGCTTAGAGGGGTTCACCGGGGAGCTGTTTTTT. It codes for CASSLEGFTGELFF.